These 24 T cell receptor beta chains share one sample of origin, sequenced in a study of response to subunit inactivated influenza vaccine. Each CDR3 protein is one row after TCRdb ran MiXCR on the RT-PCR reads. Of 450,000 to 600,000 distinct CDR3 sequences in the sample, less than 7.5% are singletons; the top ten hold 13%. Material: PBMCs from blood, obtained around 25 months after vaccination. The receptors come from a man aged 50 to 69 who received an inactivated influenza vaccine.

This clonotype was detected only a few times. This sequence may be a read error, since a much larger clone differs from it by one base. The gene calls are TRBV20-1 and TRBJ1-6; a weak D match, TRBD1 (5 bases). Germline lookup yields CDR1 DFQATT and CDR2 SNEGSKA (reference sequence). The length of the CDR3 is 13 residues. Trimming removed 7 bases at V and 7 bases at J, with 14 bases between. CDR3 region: CSVGEEGNSPLHF. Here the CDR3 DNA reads TGCAGTGTGGGGGAGGAAGGCAATTCACCCCTCCACTTT.

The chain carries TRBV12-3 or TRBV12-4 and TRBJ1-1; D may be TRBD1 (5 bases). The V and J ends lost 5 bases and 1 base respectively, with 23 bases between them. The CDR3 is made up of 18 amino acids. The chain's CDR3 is CASSPPPGRTKENTEAFF. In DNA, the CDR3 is TGTGCCAGCAGTCCACCCCCGGGACGGACCAAAGAGAACACTGAAGCTTTCTTT.

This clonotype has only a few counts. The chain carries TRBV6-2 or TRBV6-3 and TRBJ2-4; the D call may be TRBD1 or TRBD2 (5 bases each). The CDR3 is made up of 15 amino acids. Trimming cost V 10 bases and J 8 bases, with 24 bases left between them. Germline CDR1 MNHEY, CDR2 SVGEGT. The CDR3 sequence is CATMKRARVGDIQYF. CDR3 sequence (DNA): TGTGCCACTATGAAGAGGGCCAGGGTAGGGGACATTCAGTACTTC.

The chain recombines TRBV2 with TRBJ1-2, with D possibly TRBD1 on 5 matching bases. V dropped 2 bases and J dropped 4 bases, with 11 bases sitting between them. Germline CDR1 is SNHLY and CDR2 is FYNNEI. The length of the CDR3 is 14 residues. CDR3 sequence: CASSEIDSVYGYTF. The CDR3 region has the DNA TGTGCCAGCAGTGAAATCGACAGCGTCTATGGCTACACCTTC.

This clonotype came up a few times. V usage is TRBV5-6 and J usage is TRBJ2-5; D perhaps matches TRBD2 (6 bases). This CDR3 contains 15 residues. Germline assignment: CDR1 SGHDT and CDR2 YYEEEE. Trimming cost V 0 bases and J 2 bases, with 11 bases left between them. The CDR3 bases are TGTGCCAGCAGCTTGGTGGGACTCGGGCAAGAGACCCAGTACTTC. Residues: CASSLVGLGQETQYF.

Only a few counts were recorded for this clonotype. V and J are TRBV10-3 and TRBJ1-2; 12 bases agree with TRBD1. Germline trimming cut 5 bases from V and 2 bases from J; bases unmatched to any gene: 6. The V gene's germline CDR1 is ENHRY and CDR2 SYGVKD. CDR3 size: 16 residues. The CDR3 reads CAISPGQGATNYGYTF. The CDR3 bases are TGTGCCATCAGTCCGGGACAGGGGGCAACAAACTATGGCTACACCTTC.

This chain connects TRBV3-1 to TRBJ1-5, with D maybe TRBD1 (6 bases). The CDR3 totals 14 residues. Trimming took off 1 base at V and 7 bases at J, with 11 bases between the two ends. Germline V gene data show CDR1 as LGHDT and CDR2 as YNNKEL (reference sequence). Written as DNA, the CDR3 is TGTGCCAGCAGCCAAGTGGCAGGGGAACAGCCCCAGCATTTT. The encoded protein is CASSQVAGEQPQHF.

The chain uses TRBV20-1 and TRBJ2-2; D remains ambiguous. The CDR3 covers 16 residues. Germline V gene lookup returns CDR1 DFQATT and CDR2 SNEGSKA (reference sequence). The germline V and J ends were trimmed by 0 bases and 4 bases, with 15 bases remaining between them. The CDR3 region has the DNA TGCAGTGCTAGAGATAGAGAGTTCAGTGTCACCGGGGAGCTGTTTTTT. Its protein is CSARDREFSVTGELFF.

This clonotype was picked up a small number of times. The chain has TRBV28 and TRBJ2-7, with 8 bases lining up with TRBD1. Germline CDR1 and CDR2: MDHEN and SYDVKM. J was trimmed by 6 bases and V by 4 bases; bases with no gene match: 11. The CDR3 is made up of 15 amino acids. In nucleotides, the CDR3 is TGTGCCAGCAGTTCCGAGGCAGGGGGCTTTGGCGAGCAGTACTTC. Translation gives CASSSEAGGFGEQYF.

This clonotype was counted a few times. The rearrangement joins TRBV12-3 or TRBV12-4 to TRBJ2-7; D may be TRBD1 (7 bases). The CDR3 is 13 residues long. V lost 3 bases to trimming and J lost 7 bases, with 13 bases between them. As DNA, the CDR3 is TGTGCCAGCAGTTTTGCAGCAGGGGGGGAGCAGTACTTC. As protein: CASSFAAGGEQYF.

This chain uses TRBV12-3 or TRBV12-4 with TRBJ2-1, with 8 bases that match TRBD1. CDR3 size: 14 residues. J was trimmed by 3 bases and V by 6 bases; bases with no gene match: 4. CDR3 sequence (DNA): TGTGCCAGCAGCACGACAGGGGACTACAATGAGCAGTTCTTC. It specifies CASSTTGDYNEQFF.

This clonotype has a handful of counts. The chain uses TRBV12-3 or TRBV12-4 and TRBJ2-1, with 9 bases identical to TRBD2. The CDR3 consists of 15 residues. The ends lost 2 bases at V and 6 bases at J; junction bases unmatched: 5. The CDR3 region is CASSLISGGFNEQFF. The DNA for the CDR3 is TGTGCCAGCAGTTTAATCAGCGGGGGGTTCAATGAGCAGTTCTTC.

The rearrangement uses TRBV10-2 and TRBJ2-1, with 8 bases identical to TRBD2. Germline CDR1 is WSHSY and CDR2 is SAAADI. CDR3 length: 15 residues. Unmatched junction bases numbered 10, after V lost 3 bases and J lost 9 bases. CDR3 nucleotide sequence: TGCGCCAGCAGTGATTCCGGCGGGGGGCTACTTGAGCAGTTCTTC. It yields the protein CASSDSGGGLLEQFF.

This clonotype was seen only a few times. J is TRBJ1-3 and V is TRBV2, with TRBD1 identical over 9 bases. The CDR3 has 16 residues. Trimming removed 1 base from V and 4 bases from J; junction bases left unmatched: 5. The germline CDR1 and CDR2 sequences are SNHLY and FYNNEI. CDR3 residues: CASSEVGTGPGNTIYF. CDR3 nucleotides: TGTGCCAGCAGTGAAGTCGGGACAGGGCCGGGAAACACCATATATTTT.

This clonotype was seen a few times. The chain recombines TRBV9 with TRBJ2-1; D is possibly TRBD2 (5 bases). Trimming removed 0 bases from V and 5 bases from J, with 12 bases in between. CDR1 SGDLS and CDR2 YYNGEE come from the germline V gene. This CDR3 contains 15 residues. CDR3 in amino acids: CASSVDPAEDNEQFF. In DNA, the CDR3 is TGTGCCAGCAGCGTAGACCCAGCGGAGGACAATGAGCAGTTCTTC.

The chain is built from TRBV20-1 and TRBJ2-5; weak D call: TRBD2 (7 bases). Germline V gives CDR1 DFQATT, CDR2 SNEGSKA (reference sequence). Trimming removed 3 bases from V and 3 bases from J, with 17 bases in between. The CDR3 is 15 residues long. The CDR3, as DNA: TGCAGTGCTAGTCTAGCCCGGGGGGCCAAAGAGACCCAGTACTTC. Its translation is CSASLARGAKETQYF.

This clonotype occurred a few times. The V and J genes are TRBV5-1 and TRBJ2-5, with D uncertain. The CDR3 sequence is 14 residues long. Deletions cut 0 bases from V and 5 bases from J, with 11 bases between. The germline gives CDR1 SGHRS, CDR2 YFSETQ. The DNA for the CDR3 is TGCGCCAGCAGCTTGGGCAGGTTGGGGGAGACCCAGTACTTC. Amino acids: CASSLGRLGETQYF.

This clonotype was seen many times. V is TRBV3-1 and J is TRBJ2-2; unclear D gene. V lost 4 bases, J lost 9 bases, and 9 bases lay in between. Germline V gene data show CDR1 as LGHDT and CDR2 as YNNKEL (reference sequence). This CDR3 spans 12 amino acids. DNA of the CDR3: TGTGCCAGCAGCCCCCTCGGTCGGGAGCTGTTTTTT. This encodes CASSPLGRELFF.

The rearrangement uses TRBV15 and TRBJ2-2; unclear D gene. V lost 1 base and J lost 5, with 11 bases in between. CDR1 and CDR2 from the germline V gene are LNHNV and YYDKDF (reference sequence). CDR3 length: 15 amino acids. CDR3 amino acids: CATSRVLEKTGELFF. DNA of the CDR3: TGTGCCACCAGCAGAGTATTGGAGAAAACCGGGGAGCTGTTTTTT.

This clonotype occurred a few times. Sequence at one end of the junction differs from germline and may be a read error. The CDR3 loop reads CLSGTGPRDTQYF. Here the CDR3 DNA reads TGCCTGTCCGGGACAGGTCCTAGAGATACGCAGTATTTT. The rearrangement joins TRBV7-2 to TRBJ2-3; TRBD1 aligns across 8 bases. The CDR3 runs to 13 residues. Per the germline V gene, CDR1 is SGHTA and CDR2 is FQGNSA.

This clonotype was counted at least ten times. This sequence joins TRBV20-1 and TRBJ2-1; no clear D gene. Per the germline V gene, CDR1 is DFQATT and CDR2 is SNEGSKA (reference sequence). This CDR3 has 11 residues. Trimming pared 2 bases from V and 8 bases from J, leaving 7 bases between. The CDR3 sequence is CSARLWDEQFF. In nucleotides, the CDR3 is TGCAGTGCTAGACTATGGGATGAGCAGTTCTTC.

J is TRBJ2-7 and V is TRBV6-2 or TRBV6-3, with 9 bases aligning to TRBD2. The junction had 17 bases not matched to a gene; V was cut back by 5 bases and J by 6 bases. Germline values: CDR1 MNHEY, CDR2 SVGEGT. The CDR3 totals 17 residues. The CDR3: CASSLRKNSGSPSEQYF. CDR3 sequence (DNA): TGTGCCAGCAGTCTTCGGAAGAATAGCGGGAGCCCGAGCGAGCAGTACTTC.

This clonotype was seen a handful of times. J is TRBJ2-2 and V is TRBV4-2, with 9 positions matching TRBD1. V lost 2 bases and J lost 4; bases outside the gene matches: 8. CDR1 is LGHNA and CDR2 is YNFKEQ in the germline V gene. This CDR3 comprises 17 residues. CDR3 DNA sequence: TGTGCCAGCAGCCAAAAGGGACAGGGAAGAGTCACCGGGGAGCTGTTTTTT. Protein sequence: CASSQKGQGRVTGELFF.

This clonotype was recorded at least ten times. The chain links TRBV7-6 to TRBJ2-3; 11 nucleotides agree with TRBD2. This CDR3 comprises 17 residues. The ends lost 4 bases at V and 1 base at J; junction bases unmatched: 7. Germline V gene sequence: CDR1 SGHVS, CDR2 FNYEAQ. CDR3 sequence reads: CASSWMTSGIGTDTQYF. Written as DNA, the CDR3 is TGTGCCAGCAGCTGGATGACTAGCGGGATTGGCACAGATACGCAGTATTTT.